The 16 T cell receptor beta chains in this list originate from one sample, sequenced in a study of T-cell memory formation after mild COVID-19. MiXCR, run by TCRdb on the 5' RACE reads, gives a single entry per CDR3 protein. Of about 150,000 distinct CDR3 sequences in the sample, approximately 14% were seen once. The sequencing input was PBMCs or a T cell subset sorted from them (not recorded which). Receptors were obtained from an adult woman who had mild COVID-19 (a few samples of this study predate the infection). Cell type and time point are not known.

CDR3 sequence reads: CASSPSGQGNYEQYF. CDR3 coding DNA: TGTGCCAGCAGCCCATCGGGACAGGGGAACTACGAGCAGTACTTC. The gene calls are TRBV5-6 and TRBJ2-7; 10 bases are shared with TRBD1. The trim removed 4 bases at V and 3 bases at J, leaving 7 bases unmatched. Germline CDR1 reads SGHDT; CDR2 reads YYEEEE. This CDR3 contains 15 residues.

This clonotype has more than one count but fewer than ten. V usage is TRBV20-1 and J usage is TRBJ1-5; no reliable D call. The CDR3 spans 16 residues. Germline V gene data show CDR1 as DFQATT and CDR2 as SNEGSKA (reference sequence). Trimming stripped 1 base from V and 0 bases from J, with 13 bases between. This CDR3 is CSARARGRDSNQPQHF. The DNA of the CDR3 is TGCAGTGCTAGAGCCCGAGGGAGGGATAGCAATCAGCCCCAGCATTTT.

Only a few counts were recorded for this clonotype. The chain joins TRBV12-3 or TRBV12-4 to TRBJ2-1; 16 bases align to TRBD2. The CDR3 has 19 residues. V lost 5 bases to trimming and J lost 5 bases; unmatched junction nucleotides: 12. Written as DNA, the CDR3 is TGTGCCAGCAGTCAAAAAACGGGACTAGCGGGAGGGCCTGACAATGAGCAGTTCTTC. Its protein product is CASSQKTGLAGGPDNEQFF.

In this sample, this clonotype turned up a few times. The chain employs TRBV7-8 and TRBJ2-7; TRBD2 is a possible D gene (7 bases). Germline V gives CDR1 SGHVS, CDR2 FQNEAQ. The CDR3 sequence is 16 residues long. Deletions cut 6 bases from V and 3 bases from J, with 21 bases between. The CDR3: CASRVQGRDIGYEQYF. In DNA form, the CDR3 reads TGTGCCAGCAGAGTCCAGGGGAGGGACATTGGCTACGAGCAGTACTTC.

This sequence joins TRBV18 and TRBJ2-7, with no clear D. Germline V gene data show CDR1 as KGHSH and CDR2 as LQKENI. V was shortened by 4 bases and J by 3 bases, with 13 bases between the two germline ends. This CDR3 is 14 amino acids long. Written as DNA, the CDR3 is TGTGCCAGCTCACAGTTAGGACCCGACTACGAGCAGTACTTC. It is translated as CASSQLGPDYEQYF.

This clonotype has more than one count but fewer than ten. This chain uses TRBV29-1 with TRBJ2-2, with 8 bases identical to TRBD2. CDR3 length: 13 amino acids. V lost 7 bases to trimming and J lost 6 bases; unmatched junction nucleotides: 7. Germline V lookup: CDR1 SQVTM, CDR2 ANQGSEA. The CDR3 bases are TGCAGCGCCGGGACTAGTCGAGCCGGGGAGCTGTTTTTT. It encodes CSAGTSRAGELFF.

This chain joins TRBV7-9 and TRBJ2-5; TRBD1 matches 9 bases. Germline CDR1 reads SEHNR; CDR2 reads FQNEAQ (reference sequence). V lost 2 bases to trimming and J lost 1 base; unmatched junction nucleotides: 2. CDR3 length: 15 amino acids. CDR3 amino acids: CASSLRGQGQETQYF. The DNA of the CDR3 is TGTGCCAGCAGCTTAAGGGGACAGGGCCAAGAGACCCAGTACTTC. Full variable domain (missing parts from reference TRBV7-9 and TRBJ2-5): DTGVSQNPRHKITKRGQNVTFRCDPISEHNRLYWYRQTLGQGPEFLTYFQNEAQLEKSRLLSDRFSAERPKGSFSTLEIQRTEQGDSAMYLCASSLRGQGQETQYFGPGTRLLVL.

As concerns this clonotype: The junction differs from germline at one of its ends, possibly a read error. This sequence joins TRBV25-1 and TRBJ2-5; D could derive from TRBD1 or TRBD2 (5 bases each). CDR3 length equals 14 residues. CDR1 is MGHDK, CDR2 SYGVNS, per germline. The CDR3 DNA reads TGTGGCAGCAGTCGAACAGTGGGACGGGAGACCCAGTACTTC. It translates to CGSSRTVGRETQYF.

The V gene is TRBV4-1, the J gene TRBJ1-1; D perhaps matches TRBD1 (5 bases). CDR1 and CDR2 (germline): MGHRA, YSYEKL. This CDR3 spans 15 amino acids. V was pared by 1 base and J by 0 bases, with 9 bases between. The CDR3: CASSQGWGLNTEAFF. CDR3 DNA sequence: TGCGCCAGCAGCCAAGGGTGGGGCCTGAACACTGAAGCTTTCTTT.

This clonotype has a count of ten or more. The chain has TRBV5-1 and TRBJ2-5, with 11 bases aligning to TRBD2. V dropped 2 bases and J dropped 3; count of bases not matched to a gene: 0. The CDR3 contains 14 residues. Germline V gene lookup returns CDR1 SGHRS and CDR2 YFSETQ. CDR3 DNA: TGCGCCAGCAGCTTACTAGCGGGGGAAGAGACCCAGTACTTC. This sequence encodes CASSLLAGEETQYF. Looking up the rest from reference TRBV5-1 and TRBJ2-5 gives the full variable domain: KAGVTQTPRYLIKTRGQQVTLSCSPISGHRSVSWYQQTPGQGLQFLFEYFSETQRNKGNFPGRFSGRQFSNSRSEMNVSTLELGDSALYLCASSLLAGEETQYFGPGTRLLVL.

This clonotype has a handful of counts. The chain links TRBV12-3 or TRBV12-4 to TRBJ1-2; D possibly corresponds to TRBD1 (5 bases). The V end lost 7 bases, the J end lost 8 bases, and 20 bases lay between the germline ends. This CDR3 contains 14 residues. The CDR3 DNA sequence: TGTGCCAGCACCCCACCCGACGGGAGGGGAGGCTACACCTTC. It yields the protein CASTPPDGRGGYTF.

The rearrangement joins TRBV5-1 to TRBJ2-1, with TRBD2 matching over 8 bases. The CDR3 is made up of 17 amino acids. J gave up 6 bases and V 3 bases, and 14 bases lay outside the gene matches. Germline assignment: CDR1 SGHRS and CDR2 YFSETQ. CDR3 DNA: TGCGCCAGCAGCTCTGGTGGTAGCGGGGCCTCCCTCAATGAGCAGTTCTTC. It codes for CASSSGGSGASLNEQFF.

The CDR3 bases are TGTGCCACAAGTGAGGGGGTGACCTACGAGCAGTACTTC. Protein: CATSEGVTYEQYF. The chain joins TRBV2 to TRBJ2-7, with D maybe TRBD1 (6 bases). The CDR3 sequence is 13 residues long. The ends were cut back, 10 bases at V and 2 bases at J, with 15 bases in the middle. Germline lookup yields CDR1 SNHLY and CDR2 FYNNEI.

This clonotype was seen at least ten times. The chain joins TRBV20-1 to TRBJ2-5; 10 bases agree with TRBD1. CDR3 length: 17 residues. V was clipped by 1 base and J by 2 bases; unmatched bases: 10. Germline lookup yields CDR1 DFQATT and CDR2 SNEGSKA (reference sequence). CDR3 amino acids: CSARGDDRGPTQETQYF. CDR3 sequence (DNA): TGCAGTGCTAGAGGCGACGACAGGGGGCCGACTCAAGAGACCCAGTACTTC.

In DNA, the CDR3 is TGTGCCAGCAGCGTATCAACAGCGAGCACCGGGGAGCTGTTTTTT. Its protein is CASSVSTASTGELFF. V is TRBV9 and J is TRBJ2-2; D not resolved. This CDR3 contains 15 residues. Germline V CDR1 and CDR2: SGDLS, YYNGEE. The V and J ends lost 1 base and 4 bases respectively, with 11 bases between them.

This clonotype was detected many times. The chain recombines TRBV5-5 with TRBJ1-6; 8 bases line up with TRBD1. Germline assignment: CDR1 SGHKS and CDR2 YYEKEE (reference sequence). The V segment lost 1 base and the J segment 6 bases; nucleotides outside the gene matches: 6. The CDR3 extends over 16 amino acids. The CDR3 nucleotides are TGTGCCAGCAGCTTGAGACAGGGGATAAGTAATTCACCCCTCCACTTT. This codes for CASSLRQGISNSPLHF.